This is a list of T cell receptor beta chains from one sample in a study of CD8+CD57+ T cells in acquired aplastic anemia. TCRdb recomputed calls from the reads with MiXCR, one row per CDR3 protein. Of about 200,000 distinct CDR3 sequences listed, 60% to 80% were seen once; the top ten hold roughly 62%. Material for sequencing was sorted CD4+, CD8+, or CD8+CD57+ T cells (not recorded which) from PBMCs. The source of these receptors is a human donor with aplastic anemia. CDR3s include the opening cysteine and the closing phenylalanine or tryptophan. Each record gives: J gene, D gene, clone size, V gene, CDR3 DNA, CDR3 protein. D genes are given only for firm matches. The size entry is marked missing in some rows and otherwise reads once, few, many or a size class.

TRBJ1-2	NA	NA	TRBV10-2	TGCGCCAGCAGTGCGCGAGGGGCGAATGGCTACACCTTC	CASSARGANGYTF
TRBJ1-4	TRBD1	many	TRBV9	TGTGCCAGCAGCGAGACAGGGGTTAATGAAAAACTGTTTTTT	CASSETGVNEKLFF
TRBJ2-5	NA	NA	TRBV7-9	TGTGCCAGCAGCTTAGATCGGGCCCAAGAGACCCAGTACTTC	CASSLDRAQETQYF
TRBJ2-1	TRBD2	NA	TRBV7-2	TGTGCCAGCAGCTTAGAGCTAGCGGGAGCGAATGAGCAGTTCTTC	CASSLELAGANEQFF
TRBJ2-7	NA	NA	TRBV9	TGTGCCAGCAGCGTAGACCCGGGGTCCGAGCAGTACTTC	CASSVDPGSEQYF
TRBJ2-1	TRBD1	NA	TRBV5-8	TGTGCCAGCAGCTCTCTGCCGGGACAGGGACACAATGAGCAGTTCTTC	CASSSLPGQGHNEQFF
TRBJ2-7	TRBD2	NA	TRBV20-1	TGCAGTGCTAGTCTCACTAGCGGGTCCTACGAGCAGTACTTC	CSASLTSGSYEQYF
TRBJ1-4	NA	once	TRBV5-1	TGCGCCAGCAGCTTGGGCCAGGGCCAAAAACTGTTTTTT	CASSLGQGQKLFF
TRBJ2-1	NA	NA	TRBV4-1	TGCGCCAGCAGCCAAGATCTGACAAATGAGCAGTTCTTC	CASSQDLTNEQFF
TRBJ1-6	NA	NA	TRBV28	TGTGCCAGCAGTTTATCAGGAGATAATTCACCCCTCCACTTT	CASSLSGDNSPLHF
TRBJ2-1	NA	NA	TRBV20-1	TGCAGTGCTGGCGTGAGAGGGGCCGGGTACAATGAGCAGTTCTTC	CSAGVRGAGYNEQFF
TRBJ2-7	TRBD1	many	TRBV9	TGTGCCAGCAGCGTAACCGGGACAGGAGGGAACGAGCAGTACTTC	CASSVTGTGGNEQYF
TRBJ2-5	TRBD2	NA	TRBV4-2	TGTGCCAGCAGCCTTTTAAGAGGGCCTAGCGGGGGACAAGAGACCCAGTACTTC	CASSLLRGPSGGQETQYF
TRBJ2-1	TRBD2	NA	TRBV7-8	TGTGCCAGCAGCTTAACCCTAGCGGGAGACCCCGCATGGGATGAGCAGTTCTTC	CASSLTLAGDPAWDEQFF
TRBJ2-7	TRBD1	NA	TRBV5-1	TGCGCCAGCAGGTCCGGACAGGGGTTGGATGAGCAGTACTTC	CASRSGQGLDEQYF
TRBJ1-1	NA	NA	TRBV20-1	TGCAGTGCGAGTCAGGGATATGAAGCTTTCTTT	CSASQGYEAFF
TRBJ1-2	NA	NA	TRBV10-3	TGTGCCATCAGGGACGGAGCTAACTATGGCTACACCTTC	CAIRDGANYGYTF
TRBJ2-5	NA	few	TRBV2	TGTGCCAGCAGTGAGGTGCTGCTGGGAGAGACCCAGTACTTC	CASSEVLLGETQYF
TRBJ1-5	NA	NA	TRBV5-1	TGTGCCAGCAGCCATCGGCCCCAGCATTTT	CASSHRPQHF
TRBJ1-6	NA	NA	TRBV5-1	TGCGCCAGCAGCTTGGGACAGAGCTATAATTCACCCCTCCACTTT	CASSLGQSYNSPLHF
TRBJ2-5	TRBD1	NA	TRBV2	TGTGCCAGCAGTGAAATAGGGACAGGAATGGAAGGGGCGTACTTC	CASSEIGTGMEGAYF
TRBJ1-4	NA	NA	TRBV20-1	TGCAGTGCCACAGGAGTGGGAAAACTGTTTTTT	CSATGVGKLFF
TRBJ1-4	NA	NA	TRBV7-9	TGTGCCAGCAACGAGGTCGGGGGATCCGAAAAACTGTTTTTT	CASNEVGGSEKLFF
TRBJ2-6	NA	NA	TRBV15	TGTGCCACCAGCAGCCAAGATCAAGCAGGGCTTGGGGCCAACGTCCTGACTTTC	CATSSQDQAGLGANVLTF
TRBJ2-7	NA	NA	TRBV14	TGTGCCAGCAGCCAGGATCGGGGCGAGCAGTACTTC	CASSQDRGEQYF
TRBJ2-1	TRBD2	few	TRBV20-1	TGCAGTGCTAGAGACGGCGGGGGCTCCTACAATGAGCAGTTCTTC	CSARDGGGSYNEQFF